This TCR beta chain was sequenced in a study of CXCR3-negative and CXCR3-positive naive CD8 T cells. With UMI labels, 5' RACE was used to prepare the TRB cDNA libraries. Using the 5' RACE reads, TCRdb records one entry per CDR3 protein without DNA. The sample has about 56,000 distinct CDR3 sequences; the top ten hold 20% to 25%. The CDR3 extends over 15 amino acids. Germline V gene lookup returns CDR1 SGDLS and CDR2 YYNGEE. The chain employs TRBV9 and TRBJ1-4; TCRdb names TRBD1, which stays unverified in the absence of DNA. Sequences were obtained from memory CD8+ T cells from blood. This TCR was sampled from a human donor in good health. Some clones in this sample may be carry-over from other donors' samples. This CDR3 reads CASRGGQGATEKLFF.